This T cell receptor beta chain was profiled in a study of T cell repertoires in cytomegalovirus infection. The V gene's germline CDR1 is SGHTA and CDR2 FQGNSA. V trimming: 1 base; J trimming: 4 bases; junction bases outside the gene matches: 3. The CDR3 covers 14 residues. TCRdb reprocessed the reads with MiXCR, giving one entry per CDR3 protein. This table has approximately 290,000 distinct CDR3 sequences, about 25% appearing once. This clonotype has ten or more counts. This TCR derives from a human donor in good health (CMV status not recorded). Some clones in this sample may be carry-over from other donors' samples. The sample taken for sequencing was PBMCs. The J gene is TRBJ1-2, the V gene TRBV7-2; 7 bases agree with TRBD1. Here the CDR3 reads CASSLGGTAYGYTF. The CDR3 bases are TGTGCCAGCAGCTTAGGCGGGACAGCCTATGGCTACACCTTC.